The clone carrying this T cell receptor beta chain is a singleton in its sample. Its cognate antigen is unknown. One junction end disagrees with the germline gene, perhaps due to a read error. The method was immunoSEQ multiplex PCR; TCRdb's version includes in-frame clones alone and lacks a portion of them. Among more than 90,000 clones listed, just under 80% were seen once. This sample stems from a study of radiotherapy plus CTLA-4 blockade in lung cancer. Across the study: Objective response rate was around 19%; disease control rate, around 30%. Study-wide points: Expansion in blood of tumor-derived TCR clones was seen after radiotherapy plus ipilimumab.

Germline V gene data show CDR1 as LNHDA and CDR2 as SQIVND (reference sequence). The CDR3 has 17 amino acids. Focal radiation and CTLA-4 blockade (ipilimumab) were tested in chemo-refractory metastatic non-small-cell lung cancer patients. The rearrangement uses TRBV19 and TRBJ2-6, with a weak D call TRBD1 (5 bases). This sequence was found in a human donor with non-small cell lung cancer who had a partial response to radiotherapy plus ipilimumab. This specimen was peripheral blood, taken from a patient treated with radiotherapy plus ipilimumab. DNA of the CDR3: TGTGCCAGTAGCATAGGGCGGAAGGGGCGTGGGGCCAACGTCCTGACTTTC. Translating it yields CASSIGRKGRGANVLTF.